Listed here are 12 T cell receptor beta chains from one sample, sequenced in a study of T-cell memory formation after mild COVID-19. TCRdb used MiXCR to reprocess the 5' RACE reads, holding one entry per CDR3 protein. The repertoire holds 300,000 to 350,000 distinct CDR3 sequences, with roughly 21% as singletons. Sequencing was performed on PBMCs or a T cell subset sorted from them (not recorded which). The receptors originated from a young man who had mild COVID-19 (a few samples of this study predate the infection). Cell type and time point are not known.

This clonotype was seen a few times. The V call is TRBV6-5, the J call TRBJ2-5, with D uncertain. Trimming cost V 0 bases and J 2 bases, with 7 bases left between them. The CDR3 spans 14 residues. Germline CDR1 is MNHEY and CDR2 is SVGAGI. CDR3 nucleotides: TGTGCCAGCAGTTACTCTGGGCCGCAAGAGACCCAGTACTTC. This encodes CASSYSGPQETQYF.

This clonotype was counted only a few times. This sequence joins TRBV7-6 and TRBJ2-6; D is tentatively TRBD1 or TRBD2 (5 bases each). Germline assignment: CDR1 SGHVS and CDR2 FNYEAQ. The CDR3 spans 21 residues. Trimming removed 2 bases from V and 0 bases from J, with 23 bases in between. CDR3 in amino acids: CASSLYSPRDLTVSGANVLTF. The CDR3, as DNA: TGTGCCAGCAGCTTATATTCGCCTCGGGACCTAACCGTCTCTGGGGCCAACGTCCTGACTTTC.

CDR3: CASSQAPGWYEQYF. DNA of the CDR3: TGCGCCAGCAGCCAAGCTCCGGGCTGGTACGAGCAGTACTTC. The chain is built from TRBV4-3 and TRBJ2-7; D gene uncertain. The germline V gene encodes CDR1 LGHNA and CDR2 YSLEER. V lost 1 base and J 4 bases, leaving 11 bases between the germline ends. This CDR3 region has 14 residues.

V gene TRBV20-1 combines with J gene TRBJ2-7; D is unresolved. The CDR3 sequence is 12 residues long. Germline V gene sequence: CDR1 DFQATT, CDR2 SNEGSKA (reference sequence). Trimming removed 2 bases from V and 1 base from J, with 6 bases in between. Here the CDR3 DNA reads TGCAGTGCTAGACGTGATTCCTACGAGCAGTACTTC. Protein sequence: CSARRDSYEQYF.

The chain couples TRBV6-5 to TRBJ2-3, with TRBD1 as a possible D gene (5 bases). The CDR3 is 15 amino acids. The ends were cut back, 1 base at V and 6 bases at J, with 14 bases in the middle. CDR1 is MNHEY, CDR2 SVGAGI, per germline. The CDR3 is CASSYLGATQDTQYF. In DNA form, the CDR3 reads TGTGCCAGCAGTTACTTAGGGGCCACCCAGGATACGCAGTATTTT.

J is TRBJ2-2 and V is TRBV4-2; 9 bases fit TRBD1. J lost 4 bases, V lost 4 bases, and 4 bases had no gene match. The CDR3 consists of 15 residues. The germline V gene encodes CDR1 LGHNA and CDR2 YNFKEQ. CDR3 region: CASSRPGQGTGELFF. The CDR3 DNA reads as TGTGCCAGCAGCCGACCGGGACAGGGCACCGGGGAGCTGTTTTTT.

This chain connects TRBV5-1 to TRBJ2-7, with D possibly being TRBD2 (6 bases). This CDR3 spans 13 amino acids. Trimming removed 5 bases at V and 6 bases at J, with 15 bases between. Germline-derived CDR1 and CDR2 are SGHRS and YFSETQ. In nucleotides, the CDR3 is TGCGCCAGCAGAAGGGACTCCATGGCCGAGCAGTACTTC. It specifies CASRRDSMAEQYF.

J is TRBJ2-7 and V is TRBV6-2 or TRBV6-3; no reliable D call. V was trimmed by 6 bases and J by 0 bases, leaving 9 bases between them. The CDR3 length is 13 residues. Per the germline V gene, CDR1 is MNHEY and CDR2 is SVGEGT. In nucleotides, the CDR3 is TGTGCCAGCAGCGGCTCATACTCCTACGAGCAGTACTTC. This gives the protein CASSGSYSYEQYF.

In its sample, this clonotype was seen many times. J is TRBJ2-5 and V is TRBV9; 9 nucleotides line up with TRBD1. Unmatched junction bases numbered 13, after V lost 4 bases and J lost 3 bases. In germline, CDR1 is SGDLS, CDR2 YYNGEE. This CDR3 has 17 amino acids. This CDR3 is CASSSVGQGRGEETQYF. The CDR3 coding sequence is TGTGCCAGCAGCTCCGTCGGACAGGGGAGAGGAGAAGAGACCCAGTACTTC.

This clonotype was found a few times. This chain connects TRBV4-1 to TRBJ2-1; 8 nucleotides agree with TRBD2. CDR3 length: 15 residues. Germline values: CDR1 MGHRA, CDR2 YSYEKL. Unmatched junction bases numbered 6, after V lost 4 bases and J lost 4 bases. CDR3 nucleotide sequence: TGCGCCAGCAGCCCGAGAGCGGGGGAGTACAATGAGCAGTTCTTC. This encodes CASSPRAGEYNEQFF.

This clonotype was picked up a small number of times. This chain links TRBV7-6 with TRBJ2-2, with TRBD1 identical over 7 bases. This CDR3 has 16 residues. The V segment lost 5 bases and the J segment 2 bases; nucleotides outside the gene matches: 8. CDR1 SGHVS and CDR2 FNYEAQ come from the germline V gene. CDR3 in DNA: TGTGCCAGCAGCGCCGACAGGGCACCTAACACCGGGGAGCTGTTTTTT. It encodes CASSADRAPNTGELFF.

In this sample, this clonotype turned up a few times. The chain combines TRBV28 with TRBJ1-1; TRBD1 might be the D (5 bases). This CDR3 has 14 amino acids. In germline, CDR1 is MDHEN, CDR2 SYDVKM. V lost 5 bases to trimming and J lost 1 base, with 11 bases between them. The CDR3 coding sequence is TGTGCCAGCAGTGCCTGGGGGGGGAACACTGAAGCTTTCTTT. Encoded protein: CASSAWGGNTEAFF.